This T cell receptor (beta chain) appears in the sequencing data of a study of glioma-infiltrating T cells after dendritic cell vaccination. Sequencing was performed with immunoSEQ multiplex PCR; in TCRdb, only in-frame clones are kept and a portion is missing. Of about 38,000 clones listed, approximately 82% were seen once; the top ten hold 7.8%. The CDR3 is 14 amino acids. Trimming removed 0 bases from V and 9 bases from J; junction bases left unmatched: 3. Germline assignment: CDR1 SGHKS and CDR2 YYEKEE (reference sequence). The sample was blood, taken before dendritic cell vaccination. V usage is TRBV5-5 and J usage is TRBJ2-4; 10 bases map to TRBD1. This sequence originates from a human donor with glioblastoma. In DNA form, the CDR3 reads TGTGCCAGCAGCTTGGAGACAGGGGGCCTCATTCAGTACTTC. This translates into CASSLETGGLIQYF.